The 5 T cell receptor beta chains below all came from one sample that was sequenced in a study of vaccination and CD4 T cells after COVID-19. Described treatment: roughly 10-day PBMC culture with coronavirus spike peptide pools or control peptides (ViraFEST assay). Their cognate antigens are unknown. The study sequenced cultured CD4+ T cell DNA using the Oncomine TCR Beta short-read assay. A single record per CDR3 protein comes from TCRdb applying MiXCR to the PCR reads. The repertoire holds about 15,000 distinct CDR3 sequences, with 43% as singletons. Input material: cultured CD4+ T cells from blood. All receptors derive from a human donor with COVID-19.

This clonotype has a single count. V and J are TRBV12-3 or TRBV12-4 and TRBJ1-6, with 7 bases identical to TRBD1. The ends lost 5 bases at V and 9 bases at J; junction bases unmatched: 7. CDR3 length equals 14 residues. CDR3 bases: TGTGCCAGCAGTCACCGACAGGGTAGTTCACCCCTCCACTTT. Protein sequence: CASSHRQGSSPLHF.

This clonotype was counted only a few times. J is TRBJ2-5 and V is TRBV6-1, with a tentative D call TRBD1 (6 bases). From germline, CDR1 is MNHNS and CDR2 SASEGT. The CDR3 spans 15 residues. The V and J ends lost 5 bases and 5 bases respectively, with 18 bases between them. The CDR3 sequence: CASSLNRERVETQYF. The CDR3 bases are TGTGCCAGCAGTCTTAACAGGGAGCGTGTCGAGACCCAGTACTTC.

This chain joins TRBV6-2 or TRBV6-3 and TRBJ2-1; possible D gene TRBD2, 6 bases. The CDR3 runs 16 residues. V lost 0 bases, J lost 2 bases, and 11 bases lay in between. Germline V lookup: CDR1 MNHEY, CDR2 SVGEGT. The CDR3: CASSYSSGVPYNEQFF. The CDR3 DNA reads as TGTGCCAGCAGTTACTCGTCGGGGGTCCCCTACAATGAGCAGTTCTTC.

J is TRBJ1-1 and V is TRBV20-1; D gene ambiguous. Between the trimmed V and J ends, which lost 1 base and 4 bases, there was a span of 10 bases. This CDR3 has 13 residues. CDR1 and CDR2 from the germline V gene are DFQATT and SNEGSKA (reference sequence). CDR3 in amino acids: CSARGPQPTEAFF. The CDR3 DNA follows: TGCAGTGCTAGAGGGCCCCAGCCCACTGAAGCTTTCTTT.

J is TRBJ1-5 and V is TRBV7-9; D might be TRBD1 (6 bases). V gave up 5 bases and J gave up 0 bases, with 11 bases separating them. The CDR3 spans 15 residues. CDR1 is SEHNR, CDR2 FQNEAQ, per germline (reference sequence). CDR3 sequence (DNA): TGTGCCAGCAGCAAAGGACAGCTTAGCAATCAGCCCCAGCATTTT. This gives the protein CASSKGQLSNQPQHF.